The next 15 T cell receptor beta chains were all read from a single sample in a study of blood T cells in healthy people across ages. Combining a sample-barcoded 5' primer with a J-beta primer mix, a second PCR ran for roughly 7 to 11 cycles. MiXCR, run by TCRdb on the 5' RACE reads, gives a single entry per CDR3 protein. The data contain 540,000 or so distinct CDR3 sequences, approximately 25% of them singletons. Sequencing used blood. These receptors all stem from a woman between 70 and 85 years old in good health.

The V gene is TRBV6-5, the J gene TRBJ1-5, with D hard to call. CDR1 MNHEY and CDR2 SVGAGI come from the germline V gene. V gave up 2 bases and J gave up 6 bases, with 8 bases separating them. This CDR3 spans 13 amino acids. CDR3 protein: CASSYLWGQPQHF. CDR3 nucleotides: TGTGCCAGCAGTTACCTTTGGGGTCAGCCCCAGCATTTT.

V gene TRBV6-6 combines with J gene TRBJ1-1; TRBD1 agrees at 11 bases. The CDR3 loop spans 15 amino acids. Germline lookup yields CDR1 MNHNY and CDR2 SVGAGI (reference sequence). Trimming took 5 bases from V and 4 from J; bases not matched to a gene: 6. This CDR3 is CASSGGGTGGTEAFF. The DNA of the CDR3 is TGTGCCAGCAGTGGGGGAGGGACAGGGGGCACTGAAGCTTTCTTT.

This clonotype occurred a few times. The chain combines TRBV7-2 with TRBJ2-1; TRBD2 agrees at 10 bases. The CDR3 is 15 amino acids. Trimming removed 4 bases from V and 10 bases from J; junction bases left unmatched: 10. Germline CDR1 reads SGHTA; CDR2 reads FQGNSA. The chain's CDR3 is CASSYTQRGGREQFF. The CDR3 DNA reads TGTGCCAGCAGCTACACCCAGCGGGGGGGCCGAGAGCAGTTCTTC.

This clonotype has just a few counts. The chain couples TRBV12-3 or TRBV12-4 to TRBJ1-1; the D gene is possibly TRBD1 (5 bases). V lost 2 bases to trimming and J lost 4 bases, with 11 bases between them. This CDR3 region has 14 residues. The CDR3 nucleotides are TGTGCCAGCAGTTTAAACCCTGGGGGCACTGAAGCTTTCTTT. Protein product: CASSLNPGGTEAFF.

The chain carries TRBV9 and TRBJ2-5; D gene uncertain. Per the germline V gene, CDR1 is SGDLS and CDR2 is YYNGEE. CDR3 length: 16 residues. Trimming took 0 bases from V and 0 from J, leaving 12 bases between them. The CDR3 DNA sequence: TGTGCCAGCAGCGTAGCTGGGCTGCAACACCAAGAGACCCAGTACTTC. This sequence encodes CASSVAGLQHQETQYF. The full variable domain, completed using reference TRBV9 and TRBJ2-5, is DSGVTQTPKHLITATGQRVTLRCSPRSGDLSVYWYQQSLDQGLQFLIQYYNGEERAKGNILERFSAQQFPDLHSELNLSSLELGDSALYFCASSVAGLQHQETQYFGPGTRLLVL.

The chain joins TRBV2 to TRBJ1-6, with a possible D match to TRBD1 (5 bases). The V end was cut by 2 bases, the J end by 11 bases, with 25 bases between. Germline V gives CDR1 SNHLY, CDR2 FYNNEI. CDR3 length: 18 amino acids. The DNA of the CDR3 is TGTGCCAGCAGTGAATACAGTTATGGGGCGGGAAATTTCGCACCCCTCCACTTT. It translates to CASSEYSYGAGNFAPLHF. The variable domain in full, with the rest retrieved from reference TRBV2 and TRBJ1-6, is EPEVTQTPSHQVTQMGQEVILRCVPISNHLYFYWYRQILGQKVEFLVSFYNNEISEKSEIFDDQFSVERPDGSNFTLKIRSTKLEDSAMYFCASSEYSYGAGNFAPLHFGNGTRLTVT.

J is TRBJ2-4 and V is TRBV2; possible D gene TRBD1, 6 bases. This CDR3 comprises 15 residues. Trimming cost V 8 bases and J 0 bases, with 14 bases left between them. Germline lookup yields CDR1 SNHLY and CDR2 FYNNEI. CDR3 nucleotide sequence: TGTGCCAGCCTACAGGGACATCTAGCCAAAAACATTCAGTACTTC. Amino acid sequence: CASLQGHLAKNIQYF.

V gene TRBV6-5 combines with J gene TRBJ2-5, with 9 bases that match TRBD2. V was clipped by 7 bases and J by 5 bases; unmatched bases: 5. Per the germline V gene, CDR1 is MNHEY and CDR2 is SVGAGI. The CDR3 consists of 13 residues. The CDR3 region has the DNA TGTGCCAGCACCTTAGCGGGGGCGGAGACCCAGTACTTC. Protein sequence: CASTLAGAETQYF.

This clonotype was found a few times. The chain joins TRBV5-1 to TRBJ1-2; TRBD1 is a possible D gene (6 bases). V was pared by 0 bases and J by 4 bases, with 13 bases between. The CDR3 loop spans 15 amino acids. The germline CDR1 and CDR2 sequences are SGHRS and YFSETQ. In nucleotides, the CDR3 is TGCGCCAGCAGCTTGGCTGGACGGGGGGCCTATGGCTACACCTTC. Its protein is CASSLAGRGAYGYTF.

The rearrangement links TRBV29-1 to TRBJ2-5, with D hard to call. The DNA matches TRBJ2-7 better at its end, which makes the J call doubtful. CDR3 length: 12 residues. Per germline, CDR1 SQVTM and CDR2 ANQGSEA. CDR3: CSVEKNDYEQYF. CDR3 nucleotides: TGCAGCGTTGAAAAGAACGACTACGAGCAGTACTTC.

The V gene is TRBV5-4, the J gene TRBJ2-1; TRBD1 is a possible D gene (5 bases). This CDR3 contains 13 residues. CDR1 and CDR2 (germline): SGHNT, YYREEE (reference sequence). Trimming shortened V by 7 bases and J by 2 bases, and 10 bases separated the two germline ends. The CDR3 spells CASSGRAYNEQFF. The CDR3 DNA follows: TGTGCCAGCTCGGGCAGGGCCTACAATGAGCAGTTCTTC.

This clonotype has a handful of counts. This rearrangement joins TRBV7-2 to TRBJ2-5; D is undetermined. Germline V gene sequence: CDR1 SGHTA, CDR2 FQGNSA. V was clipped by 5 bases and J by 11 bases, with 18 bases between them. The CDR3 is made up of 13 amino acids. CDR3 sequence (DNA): TGTGCCAGCAGCGCGGACCGGCCTGGAGAGCAGTACTTC. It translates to CASSADRPGEQYF. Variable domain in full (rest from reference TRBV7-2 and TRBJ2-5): GAGVSQSPSNKVTEKGKDVELRCDPISGHTALYWYRQSLGQGLEFLIYFQGNSAPDKSGLPSDRFSAERTGGSVSTLTIQRTQQEDSAVYLCASSADRPGEQYFGPGTRLLVL.

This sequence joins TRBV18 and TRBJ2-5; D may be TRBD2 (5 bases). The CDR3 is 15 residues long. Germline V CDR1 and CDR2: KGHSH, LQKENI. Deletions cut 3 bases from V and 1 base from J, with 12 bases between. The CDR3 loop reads CASSPTGSFQETQYF. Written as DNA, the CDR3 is TGTGCCAGCTCACCGACGGGGAGCTTCCAAGAGACCCAGTACTTC.

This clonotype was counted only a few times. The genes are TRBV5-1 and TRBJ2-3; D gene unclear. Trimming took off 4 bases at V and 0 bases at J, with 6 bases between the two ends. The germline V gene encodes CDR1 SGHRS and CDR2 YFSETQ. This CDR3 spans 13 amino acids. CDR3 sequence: CASSPTSTDTQYF. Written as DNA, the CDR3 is TGCGCCAGCAGCCCCACCAGCACAGATACGCAGTATTTT.

In DNA form, the CDR3 reads TGTGCCACCAGCAGCCGAATGACAGGGGACCACGAGCAGTACTTC. Translating gives CATSSRMTGDHEQYF. The J gene is TRBJ2-7, the V gene TRBV15, with 8 bases identical to TRBD1. Germline loops: CDR1 LNHNV, CDR2 YYDKDF (reference sequence). J was trimmed by 5 bases and V by 3 bases; bases with no gene match: 9. This CDR3 is 15 amino acids long.